This T cell receptor (beta chain) was documented in a study of vaccination effects on CD4 cells after COVID-19. Study at large: All participants had two doses of either the BNT162b2 or mRNA-1273 vaccine. Study findings and constraints: Clones that were induced by infection or by vaccine showed marked contraction late after vaccination.

Assay: immunoSEQ multiplex PCR; the TCRdb copy retains only in-frame clones and omits some. The sample includes roughly 27,000 clones, about 77% of them seen just once. CD4+ T cells specific for antigen were expanded with viral peptide pools by the ViraFEST assay before sequencing. Investigators separated out CD4+ T cells once around eleven days of culture had passed. This person caught SARS-CoV-2 sometime from March to December 2020, and PCR testing confirmed the infection. Trimming stripped 8 bases from V and 0 bases from J, with 16 bases between. The CDR3 length is 15 residues. From germline, CDR1 is MNHEY and CDR2 SVGAGI. A word on this clone: What it binds is not known.

The receptor's source is a human donor who had a prior SARS-CoV-2 infection. The rearrangement links TRBV6-5 to TRBJ1-1, with D maybe TRBD1 (5 bases). The starting material was CD4+ T cells from PBMCs cultured with HCoV-NL63 spike peptides, obtained before COVID-19 vaccination. The CDR3 nucleotides read TGTGCCAGCCGATTGAACAGGCCCATGAACACTGAAGCTTTCTTT. This translates into CASRLNRPMNTEAFF.